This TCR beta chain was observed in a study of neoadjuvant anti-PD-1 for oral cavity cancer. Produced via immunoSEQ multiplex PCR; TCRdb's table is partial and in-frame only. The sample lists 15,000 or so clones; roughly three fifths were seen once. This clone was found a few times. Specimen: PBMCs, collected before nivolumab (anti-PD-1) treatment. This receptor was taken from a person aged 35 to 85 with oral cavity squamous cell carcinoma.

The CDR3, as DNA: TGTGCCAGCTCACCCAGTACGGGGTACTACGAGCAGTACTTC. Protein sequence: CASSPSTGYYEQYF. J is TRBJ2-7 and V is TRBV18, with D possibly TRBD2 on 5 matching bases. The CDR3 extends over 14 amino acids. Germline CDR1 is KGHSH and CDR2 is LQKENI. V lost 3 bases, J lost 3 bases, and 12 bases lay in between.